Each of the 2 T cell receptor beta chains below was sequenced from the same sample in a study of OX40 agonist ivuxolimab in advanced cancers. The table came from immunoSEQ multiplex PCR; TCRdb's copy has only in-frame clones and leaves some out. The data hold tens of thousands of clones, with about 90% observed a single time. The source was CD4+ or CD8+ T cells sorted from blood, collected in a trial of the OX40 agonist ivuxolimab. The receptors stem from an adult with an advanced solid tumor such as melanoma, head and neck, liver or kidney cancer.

As DNA, the CDR3 is TGTGCCAGTAGTAGGGTGACAGGGCCAGAGAACACTGAAGCTTTCTTT. Amino acids: CASSRVTGPENTEAFF. The chain joins TRBV19 to TRBJ1-1, with 7 bases fitting TRBD1. J gave up 1 base and V 4 bases, and 9 bases lay outside the gene matches. In germline, CDR1 is LNHDA, CDR2 SQIVND (reference sequence). The CDR3 is 16 amino acids. Full variable domain (rest looked up from reference TRBV19 and TRBJ1-1): DGGITQSPKYLFRKEGQNVTLSCEQNLNHDAMYWYRQDPGQGLRLIYYSQIVNDFQKGDIAEGYSVSREKKESFPLTVTSAQKNPTAFYLCASSRVTGPENTEAFFGQGTRLTVV.

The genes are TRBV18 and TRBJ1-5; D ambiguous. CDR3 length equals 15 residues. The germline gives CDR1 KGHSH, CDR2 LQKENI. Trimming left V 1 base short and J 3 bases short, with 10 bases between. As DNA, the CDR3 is TGTGCCAGCTCACCACTGGCTGGGCCCAATCAGCCCCAGCATTTT. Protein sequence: CASSPLAGPNQPQHF.